Following are 16 T cell receptor beta chains from one sample sequenced in a study of shared clonotypes between healthy human individuals. Only in-frame clones appear in the TCRdb table, and some are missing; sequencing was by immunoSEQ multiplex PCR. The sample has about 2,500,000 clones; approximately 92% are singletons. Sequences were obtained from naive CD4+ T cells sorted from blood. Subset defined: CD45RA+ positively selected. All receptors come from a man younger than 30 in good health.

This clone was counted a few times. Other nucleotide sequences in the sample specify the same CDR3. The genes are TRBV27 and TRBJ1-1, with unresolved D. CDR1 is MNHEY, CDR2 SMNVEV, per germline (reference sequence). V lost 5 bases to trimming and J lost 0 bases, with 7 bases between them. This CDR3 contains 13 residues. CDR3 loop: CASSRTVNTEAFF. The DNA for the CDR3 is TGTGCCAGCAGTCGGACGGTGAACACTGAAGCTTTCTTT.

This clone has just one count. V usage is TRBV7-8 and J usage is TRBJ1-6, with a weak D call TRBD1 (5 bases). Germline assignment: CDR1 SGHVS and CDR2 FQNEAQ. CDR3 length: 15 residues. Between the trimmed V and J ends, which lost 8 bases and 7 bases, there was a span of 18 bases. DNA of the CDR3: TGTGCCAGCGCTGTCGAAGGGGCGAAAAATTCACCCCTCCACTTT. Translating gives CASAVEGAKNSPLHF.

This chain links TRBV2 with TRBJ2-1; D call uncertain. The V and J ends lost 7 bases and 9 bases respectively, with 7 bases between them. The V gene's germline CDR1 is SNHLY and CDR2 FYNNEI. The CDR3 sequence is 10 residues long. The CDR3 region is CASKVGEQFF. CDR3 bases: TGTGCCAGCAAGGTCGGTGAGCAGTTCTTC.

The chain has TRBV12-5 and TRBJ2-5; 7 nucleotides agree with TRBD2. There are 14 residues in the CDR3. From germline, CDR1 is LGHNT and CDR2 FRNRAP. Losses at the gene ends were 4 bases for V and 5 bases for J; bases not matched to a gene: 7. The CDR3, as DNA: TGTGCTAGTGGTTCCGCCGGGGGGAAGGAGACCCAGTACTTC. It codes for CASGSAGGKETQYF.

A note on this clone: This sample includes further DNA sequences coding for the same CDR3. The V call is TRBV5-1, the J call TRBJ1-5; 7 bases match TRBD1. In germline, CDR1 is SGHRS, CDR2 YFSETQ. The trim removed 0 bases at V and 2 bases at J, leaving 2 bases unmatched. The CDR3 contains 15 residues. For the CDR3, the DNA is TGCGCCAGCAGCTTGGATGGACAGGGCAATCAGCCCCAGCATTTT. It is translated as CASSLDGQGNQPQHF.

Points on this clone: This sample also contains other DNA sequences that code for the same CDR3. The V call is TRBV5-1, the J call TRBJ2-3; TRBD2 matches at 7 bases. The CDR3 covers 14 residues. Germline CDR1 is SGHRS and CDR2 is YFSETQ. With V trimmed by 0 bases and J by 6 bases, 4 bases remained unmatched. The DNA of the CDR3 is TGCGCCAGCAGCTTGGAGCGGGGAGGTGATACGCAGTATTTT. It specifies CASSLERGGDTQYF.

The chain is built from TRBV4-1 and TRBJ2-5, with D uncertain. Trimming took off 4 bases at V and 5 bases at J, with 11 bases between the two ends. This CDR3 is 13 amino acids long. CDR1 and CDR2 from the germline V gene are MGHRA and YSYEKL. CDR3 bases: TGCGCCAGCAGCCTCCTAATCCGGGAGACCCAGTACTTC. Translation: CASSLLIRETQYF.

The J gene is TRBJ1-5, the V gene TRBV18; D ambiguous. V shed 2 bases and J shed 2 bases, with 7 bases lying between them. Germline loops: CDR1 KGHSH, CDR2 LQKENI. The CDR3 is 14 residues long. DNA for the CDR3: TGTGCCAGCTCACCAAACCAGGGCAATCAGCCCCAGCATTTT. Translating it yields CASSPNQGNQPQHF.

This clone was picked up one time. The CDR3 DNA reads TGTGCCAGTAGTACCCTGGACGGGAACATTCAGTACTTC. Translating it yields CASSTLDGNIQYF. The chain joins TRBV19 to TRBJ2-4; D call uncertain. This CDR3 comprises 13 residues. Germline CDR1 reads LNHDA; CDR2 reads SQIVND (reference sequence). Deletions cut 4 bases from V and 7 bases from J, with 11 bases between.

Worth noting for this clone: The same CDR3 arises from other DNA sequences in this sample as well. The chain links TRBV5-1 to TRBJ1-2, with D tentatively TRBD1 (6 bases). Trimming took 3 bases from V and 0 from J, leaving 12 bases between them. The CDR3 spans 15 residues. Germline V gene lookup returns CDR1 SGHRS and CDR2 YFSETQ. CDR3 region: CASSSSGTSNYGYTF. Here the CDR3 DNA reads TGCGCCAGCAGCTCCTCCGGGACATCTAACTATGGCTACACCTTC. Combining the CDR3 with reference TRBV5-1 and TRBJ1-2 gives the whole variable domain KAGVTQTPRYLIKTRGQQVTLSCSPISGHRSVSWYQQTPGQGLQFLFEYFSETQRNKGNFPGRFSGRQFSNSRSEMNVSTLELGDSALYLCASSSSGTSNYGYTFGSGTRLTVV.

This chain links TRBV7-2 with TRBJ2-3; TRBD1 aligns across 10 bases. The V and J ends lost 1 base and 1 base, in that order; junction bases with no gene match: 2. CDR1 SGHTA and CDR2 FQGNSA come from the germline V gene. This CDR3 contains 16 residues. The CDR3 sequence is CASSLGGTGGTDTQYF. DNA for the CDR3: TGTGCCAGCAGCTTAGGGGGGACAGGGGGCACAGATACGCAGTATTTT.

J is TRBJ2-7 and V is TRBV10-2; 7 nucleotides line up with TRBD2. Germline V gene data show CDR1 as WSHSY and CDR2 as SAAADI. The CDR3 is 14 amino acids. J lost 9 bases, V lost 7 bases, and 15 bases had no gene match. Here the CDR3 reads CASTSVGGLGRQYF. The CDR3, as DNA: TGCGCCAGCACCTCGGTGGGGGGGTTAGGTCGGCAGTACTTC.

This clone was seen only once. This chain uses TRBV19 with TRBJ2-4; 9 bases line up with TRBD1. The ends lost 6 bases at V and 7 bases at J; junction bases unmatched: 19. The CDR3 length is 18 residues. Germline CDR1 is LNHDA and CDR2 is SQIVND (reference sequence). CDR3 residues: CASRPTPFRTGESNIQYF. The CDR3 DNA reads as TGTGCCAGTAGGCCGACACCCTTCAGGACAGGGGAGAGTAACATTCAGTACTTC.

V usage is TRBV19 and J usage is TRBJ1-5, with TRBD1 matching over 10 bases. Germline V gene lookup returns CDR1 LNHDA and CDR2 SQIVND (reference sequence). V was pared by 0 bases and J by 5 bases, with 13 bases of the junction left unmatched. The CDR3 consists of 19 residues. The CDR3 DNA reads as TGTGCCAGTAGTATAGATCGGGTGGGGAGCGGGACAGGGGATCAGCCCCAGCATTTT. This encodes CASSIDRVGSGTGDQPQHF.

J is TRBJ1-6 and V is TRBV4-1; D remains unclear. Germline V gene sequence: CDR1 MGHRA, CDR2 YSYEKL. This CDR3 is 16 amino acids long. Trimming removed 6 bases at V and 7 bases at J, with 19 bases between. Here the CDR3 DNA reads TGCGCCAGCAGAACAGCCGGGGATCAGGTCAATTCACCCCTCCACTTT. Protein: CASRTAGDQVNSPLHF.

This rearrangement joins TRBV30 to TRBJ1-5; 10 positions match TRBD1. The length of the CDR3 is 16 residues. CDR1 and CDR2 (germline): GTSNPN, SVGIG (reference sequence). V shed 4 bases and J 1 base; nucleotides not matched to a gene: 7. The CDR3, as DNA: TGTGCCTGGATCCGGGACAGGGGACCGAGCAATCAGCCCCAGCATTTT. This sequence encodes CAWIRDRGPSNQPQHF.